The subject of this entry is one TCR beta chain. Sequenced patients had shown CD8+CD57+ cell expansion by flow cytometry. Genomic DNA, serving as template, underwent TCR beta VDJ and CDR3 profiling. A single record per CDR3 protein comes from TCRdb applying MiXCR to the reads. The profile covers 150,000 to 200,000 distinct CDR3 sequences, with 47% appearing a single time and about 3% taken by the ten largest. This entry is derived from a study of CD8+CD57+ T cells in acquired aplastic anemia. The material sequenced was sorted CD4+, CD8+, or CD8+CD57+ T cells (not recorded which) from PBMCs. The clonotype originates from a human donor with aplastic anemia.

The CDR3 DNA reads TGCAGTGCTAGAGATCGTAGAGGGAACTATGGCTACACCTTC. Amino acid sequence: CSARDRRGNYGYTF. The V call is TRBV20-1, the J call TRBJ1-2; D is unclear. The CDR3 is 14 amino acids. CDR1 is DFQATT and CDR2 is SNEGSKA in the germline V gene (reference sequence). The germline V and J ends were trimmed by 0 bases and 2 bases, with 10 bases remaining between them.